This paragraph reports one TCR beta chain. Its cognate antigen is unknown. This sample was included in a study of shared clonotypes between healthy human individuals. Whole-study context: Per donor, CD8 memory used one plate, CD8 naive used two, CD4 memory used three and CD4 naive used three.

Donors were healthy HIV-negative adults without recently reported acute infections or vaccinations. CD4+ cells yielded CD45RA+ naive and CD45RA-negative memory subsets. The CDR3 loop spans 16 amino acids. V was clipped by 2 bases and J by 0 bases, with 11 bases between them. CDR1 is SGHAT and CDR2 is FQNNGV in the germline V gene. Data came from immunoSEQ multiplex PCR; TCRdb stores just in-frame clones and leaves some out. The data hold roughly 680,000 clones, with 72% observed a single time. Notes on the study in general: Richness estimates generally favored naive over memory subsets.

The chain joins TRBV11-2 to TRBJ1-3; weak D call: TRBD1 (5 bases). The TCR originated in a woman aged 25 to 39 in good health. Material: memory CD4+ T cells sorted from blood. Subset meaning: CD45RA-negative fraction. CDR3 in DNA: TGTGCCAGCAGCTTAACCAGGGCTAACTCTGGAAACACCATATATTTT. Its protein is CASSLTRANSGNTIYF.